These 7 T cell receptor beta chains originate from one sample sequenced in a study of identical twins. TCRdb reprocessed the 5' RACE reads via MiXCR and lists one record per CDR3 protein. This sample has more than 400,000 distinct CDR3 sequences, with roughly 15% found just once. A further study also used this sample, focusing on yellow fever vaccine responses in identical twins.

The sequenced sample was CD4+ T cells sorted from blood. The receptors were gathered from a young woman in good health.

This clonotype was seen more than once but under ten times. CDR3 nucleotide sequence: TGCGCCAGCAACCCGACTAGCGGACCCCAAGAGACCCAGTACTTC. Translating it yields CASNPTSGPQETQYF. The genes are TRBV5-1 and TRBJ2-5; 9 nucleotides align to TRBD2. Germline trimming cut 6 bases from V and 1 base from J; bases unmatched to any gene: 7. CDR3 length: 15 residues. Germline V gene sequence: CDR1 SGHRS, CDR2 YFSETQ.

The CDR3 spells CASRPTGSGNTIYF. DNA for the CDR3: TGTGCCAGCAGGCCGACAGGCTCTGGAAACACCATATATTTT. The J gene is TRBJ1-3, the V gene TRBV27, with D tentatively TRBD1 (6 bases). Trimming stripped 6 bases from V and 0 bases from J, with 9 bases between. CDR3 size: 14 residues. Per germline, CDR1 MNHEY and CDR2 SMNVEV (reference sequence).

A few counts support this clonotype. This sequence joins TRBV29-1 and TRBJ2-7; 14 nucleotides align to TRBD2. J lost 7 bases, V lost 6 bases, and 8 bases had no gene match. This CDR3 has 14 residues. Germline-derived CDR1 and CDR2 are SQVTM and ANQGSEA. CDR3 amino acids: CSVPGLAGVREQYF. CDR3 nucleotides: TGCAGCGTCCCGGGACTAGCGGGAGTAAGGGAGCAGTACTTC.

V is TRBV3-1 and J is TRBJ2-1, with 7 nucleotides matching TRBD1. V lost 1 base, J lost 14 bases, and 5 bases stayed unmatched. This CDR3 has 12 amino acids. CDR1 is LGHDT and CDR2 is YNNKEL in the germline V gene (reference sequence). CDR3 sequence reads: CASSQVDREKFF. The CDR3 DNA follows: TGTGCCAGCAGCCAAGTCGACAGGGAGAAGTTCTTC.

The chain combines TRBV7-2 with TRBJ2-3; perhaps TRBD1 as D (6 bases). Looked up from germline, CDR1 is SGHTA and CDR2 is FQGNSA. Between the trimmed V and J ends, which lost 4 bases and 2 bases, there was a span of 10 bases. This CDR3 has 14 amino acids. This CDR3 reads CASSSRQDTDTQYF. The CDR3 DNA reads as TGTGCCAGCAGCTCAAGACAGGACACAGATACGCAGTATTTT.

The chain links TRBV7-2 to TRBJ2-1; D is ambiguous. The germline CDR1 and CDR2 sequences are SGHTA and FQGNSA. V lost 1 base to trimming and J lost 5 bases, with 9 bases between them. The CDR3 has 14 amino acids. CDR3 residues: CASSLDSFNNEQFF. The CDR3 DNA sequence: TGTGCCAGCAGCTTAGACAGCTTCAACAATGAGCAGTTCTTC.

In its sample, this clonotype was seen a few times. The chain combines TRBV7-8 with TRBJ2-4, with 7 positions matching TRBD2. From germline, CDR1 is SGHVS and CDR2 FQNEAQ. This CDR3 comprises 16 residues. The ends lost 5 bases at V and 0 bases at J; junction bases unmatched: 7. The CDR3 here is CASSPQAGIAKNIQYF. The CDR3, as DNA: TGTGCCAGCAGCCCCCAAGCGGGAATAGCCAAAAACATTCAGTACTTC. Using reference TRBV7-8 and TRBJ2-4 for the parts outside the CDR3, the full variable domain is GAGVSQSPRYKVAKRGQDVALRCDPISGHVSLFWYQQALGQGPEFLTYFQNEAQLDKSGLPSDRFFAERPEGSVSTLKIQRTQQEDSAVYLCASSPQAGIAKNIQYFGAGTRLSVL.